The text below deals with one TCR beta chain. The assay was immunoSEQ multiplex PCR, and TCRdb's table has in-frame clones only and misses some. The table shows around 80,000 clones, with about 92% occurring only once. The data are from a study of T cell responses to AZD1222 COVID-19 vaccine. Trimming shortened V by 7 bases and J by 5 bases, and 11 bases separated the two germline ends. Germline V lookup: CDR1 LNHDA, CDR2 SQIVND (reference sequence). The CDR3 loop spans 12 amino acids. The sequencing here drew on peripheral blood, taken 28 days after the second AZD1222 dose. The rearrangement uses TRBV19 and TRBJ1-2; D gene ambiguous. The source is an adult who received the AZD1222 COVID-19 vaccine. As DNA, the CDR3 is TGTGCCAGTAATACGAGGAGATATGGCTACACCTTC. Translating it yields CASNTRRYGYTF.